This is a list of T cell receptor beta chains from one sample in a study of vaccination effects on CD4 cells after COVID-19. These receptors lack a known antigen. TCRdb keeps only in-frame clones here, not all; method: immunoSEQ multiplex PCR. The sample lists about 15,000 clones, approximately 70% occurring once. The sample consisted of CD4+ T cells from PBMCs cultured with HCoV-NL63 spike peptides, taken after COVID-19 vaccination. These receptors were taken from a human donor who received a COVID-19 vaccine. The CDR3 runs from the conserved cysteine through the conserved F or W. D genes are given only for firm matches. The listing skips clone size in some rows; elsewhere it reads once, few, many or a size class.

>TRBD2|-|TRBV30|TRBJ2-1
CACITSGFYNEQFF
TGTGCCTGTATTACTAGCGGCTTTTACAATGAGCAGTTCTTC
>-|-|TRBV6-2/TRBV6-3|TRBJ1-6
CASSLMDSNSPLHF
TGTGCCAGCAGTCTAATGGACAGTAATTCACCCCTCCACTTT
>-|-|TRBV18|TRBJ1-6
CASSPRQGEGSPLHF
TGTGCCAGCTCACCACGGCAGGGTGAGGGGTCACCCCTCCACTTT
>-|-|TRBV20-1|TRBJ1-5
CSASPENQPQHF
TGCAGTGCTAGTCCGGAGAATCAGCCCCAGCATTTT
>-|-|TRBV5-4|TRBJ2-5
CASSLQETQYF
TGTGCCAGCAGTCTGCAAGAGACCCAGTACTTC
>-|few|TRBV19|TRBJ1-2
CASRDRSGKSYYGYTF
TGTGCCAGTAGGGACCGGAGCGGCAAAAGTTACTATGGCTACACCTTC
>TRBD1|-|TRBV6-5|TRBJ1-1
CASRSGDSKNTEAFF
TGTGCCAGCAGATCCGGGGACAGCAAGAACACTGAAGCTTTCTTT
>-|-|TRBV15|TRBJ2-5
CATSRDRPETQYF
TGTGCCACCAGCCGCGACCGTCCGGAGACCCAGTACTTC
>TRBD2|-|TRBV7-2|TRBJ2-7
CASSFLRGGRGDSYEQYF
TGTGCCAGCAGCTTCCTTCGAGGAGGGCGGGGGGACTCCTACGAGCAGTACTTC
>TRBD1|-|TRBV7-2|TRBJ1-2
CASSLNSGGHGNYGYTF
TGTGCCAGCAGCTTGAACTCAGGGGGGCACGGGAACTATGGCTACACCTTC
>-|once|TRBV10-3|TRBJ2-1
CAISLQSGNEQFF
TGTGCCATCAGCCTACAGTCGGGCAATGAGCAGTTCTTC
>-|-|TRBV11-2|TRBJ2-7
CASSLGTAGEQYF
TGTGCCAGCAGCTTAGGGACCGCCGGCGAGCAGTACTTC
>-|-|TRBV3-1/TRBV3-2|TRBJ1-2
CASSPLGAGSNYGYTF
TGTGCCAGCAGCCCCCTAGGGGCAGGGAGTAACTATGGCTACACCTTC
>-|-|TRBV21-1|TRBJ1-2
CASSKGPAGVGYTF
TGTGCCAGCAGCAAAGGTCCGGCAGGGGTTGGCTACACCTTC
>TRBD2|-|TRBV4-1|TRBJ2-3
CASSQHGLGTDTQYF
TGCGCCAGCAGCCAGCACGGACTAGGGACAGATACGCAGTATTTT
>-|few|TRBV2|TRBJ1-5
CASRQTGYSNQPQHF
TGTGCCAGCCGCCAGACAGGTTATAGCAATCAGCCCCAGCATTTT
>TRBD1|-|TRBV6-5|TRBJ1-3
CASSLDRAGNTIYF
TGTGCCAGCAGTCTCGACAGGGCGGGGAACACCATATATTTT
>-|few|TRBV7-3|TRBJ2-7
CASSLTQNPGMDEQYF
TGTGCCAGCAGCTTAACACAAAACCCGGGCATGGACGAGCAGTACTTC
>-|-|TRBV5-4|TRBJ1-2
CASSLEGEVGDGYTF
TGTGCCAGCAGCTTGGAAGGGGAAGTCGGCGATGGCTACACCTTC
>TRBD1|-|TRBV4-2|TRBJ1-1
CASSHAGQLNTEAFF
TGTGCCAGCAGCCACGCGGGACAGCTGAACACTGAAGCTTTCTTT
>-|-|TRBV25-1|TRBJ1-1
CASSGPVDGELNTEAFF
TGTGCCAGCAGTGGGCCGGTAGATGGGGAACTGAACACTGAAGCTTTCTTT
>-|-|TRBV4-2|TRBJ2-3
CASSTRKTGFTDTQYF
TGTGCCAGCAGCACTCGAAAGACAGGATTCACAGATACGCAGTATTTT
>TRBD1|-|TRBV28|TRBJ1-2
CASSPGQPYGYTF
TGTGCCAGCAGTCCGGGACAGCCCTATGGCTACACCTTC
>-|-|TRBV19|TRBJ2-3
CASRKSGTDTQYF
TGTGCCAGTAGGAAAAGTGGCACAGATACGCAGTATTTT
>-|-|TRBV5-6|TRBJ2-2
CASSLRAGKNTGELFF
TGTGCCAGCAGCCTGAGGGCGGGAAAAAACACCGGGGAGCTGTTTTTT
>-|-|TRBV6-2/TRBV6-3|TRBJ2-1
CASSYGVSSYNEQFF
TGTGCCAGCAGTTACGGGGTGAGCTCCTACAATGAGCAGTTCTTC
>-|-|TRBV5-8|TRBJ1-2
CASSLDRRNYGYTF
TGTGCCAGCAGCTTGGACAGGCGTAACTATGGCTACACCTTC
>-|-|TRBV19|TRBJ2-7
CASSISGARSSYEQYF
TGTGCCAGTAGTATATCCGGGGCTAGGAGCTCCTACGAGCAGTACTTC
>-|-|TRBV7-9|TRBJ2-6
CASSLSGSGANVLTF
TGTGCCAGCAGCCTATCCGGCTCTGGGGCCAACGTCCTGACTTTC
>TRBD2|-|TRBV6-4|TRBJ2-3
CASSDIAGDGTDTQYF
TGTGCCAGCAGTGACATAGCGGGAGATGGGACAGATACGCAGTATTTT
>-|-|TRBV19|TRBJ2-7
CASSWAGGAYEQYF
TGTGCCAGTAGTTGGGCAGGGGGGGCCTACGAGCAGTACTTC
>-|-|TRBV10-3|TRBJ1-1
CAIKTEFNTEAFF
TGTGCCATAAAAACAGAGTTTAACACTGAAGCTTTCTTT
>TRBD1|-|TRBV29-1|TRBJ1-1
CSVGTDRTFF
TGCAGCGTGGGGACAGACAGGACTTTCTTT
>-|once|TRBV18|TRBJ2-7
CASSPDYEQYF
TGTGCCAGCTCACCGGACTACGAGCAGTACTTC
>TRBD1|-|TRBV27|TRBJ1-5
CASSLGGTQGGQPQHF
TGTGCCAGCAGTTTAGGGGGAACACAGGGGGGCCAGCCCCAGCATTTT
>TRBD1|-|TRBV11-2|TRBJ1-2
CASSSTGFGYTF
TGTGCCAGCAGCTCGACAGGGTTTGGCTACACCTTC
>TRBD2|-|TRBV7-9|TRBJ2-1
CASSYAGGPPRNEQFF
TGTGCCAGCAGCTATGCGGGGGGCCCTCCCCGAAATGAGCAGTTCTTC
>TRBD2|-|TRBV2|TRBJ2-2
CASAPGGTRTGELFF
TGTGCCAGCGCCCCGGGGGGGACACGCACCGGGGAGCTGTTTTTT
>-|-|TRBV9|TRBJ2-1
CASSLGDLALDEQFF
TGTGCCAGCAGTCTAGGAGACCTCGCATTAGATGAGCAGTTCTTC
>-|-|TRBV9|TRBJ2-2
CASSPPRNTGELFF
TGTGCCAGCAGCCCGCCCCGGAACACCGGGGAGCTGTTTTTT
>-|-|TRBV19|TRBJ1-4
CASSRGSANEKLFF
TGTGCCAGTAGCCGGGGGTCGGCTAATGAAAAACTGTTTTTT
>-|-|TRBV6-5|TRBJ2-3
CASSWGPSTDTQYF
TGTGCCAGCAGTTGGGGACCTAGCACAGATACGCAGTATTTT
>TRBD1|-|TRBV5-6|TRBJ1-3
CASSLVAGGPGNTIYF
TGTGCCAGCAGCTTGGTGGCAGGGGGTCCTGGAAACACCATATATTTT
>-|-|TRBV30|TRBJ2-7
CAWSTGTPAYEQYF
TGTGCCTGGAGTACCGGGACACCAGCCTACGAGCAGTACTTC
>TRBD1|-|TRBV28|TRBJ1-4
CASSSGQGPEKLFF
TGTGCCAGCAGCTCTGGACAGGGACCTGAAAAACTGTTTTTT
>TRBD2|-|TRBV27|TRBJ2-3
CASRLAGGPDTDTQYF
TGTGCCAGCAGACTAGCGGGAGGGCCCGACACAGATACGCAGTATTTT
>TRBD1|-|TRBV5-1|TRBJ1-2
CASSSIDRDGYTF
TGCGCCAGCAGCTCCATCGACAGGGATGGCTACACCTTC
>-|few|TRBV29-1|TRBJ1-1
CSVAQGRGTEAFF
TGCAGCGTTGCACAGGGCCGGGGCACTGAAGCTTTCTTT
>TRBD1|-|TRBV7-2|TRBJ1-4
CASSLHQGANEKLFF
TGTGCCAGCAGCTTACATCAGGGGGCAAATGAAAAACTGTTTTTT
>-|-|TRBV28|TRBJ2-2
CATTRRTGELFF
TGTGCCACAACGAGGCGGACCGGGGAGCTGTTTTTT
>TRBD2|-|TRBV7-3|TRBJ2-1
CASSPDAGGMFF
TGTGCCAGCAGCCCAGACGCGGGGGGCATGTTCTTC
>-|-|TRBV30|TRBJ1-1
CAWSRGTRAFF
TGTGCCTGGAGTCGCGGCACGAGAGCTTTCTTT
>TRBD1|-|TRBV18|TRBJ1-2
CASSPTPRQGVYGYTF
TGTGCCAGCTCACCCACCCCCAGACAGGGTGTATATGGCTACACCTTC
>TRBD1|-|TRBV14|TRBJ2-7
CASSRQGTLYEQYF
TGTGCCAGCAGCCGACAGGGGACCCTCTACGAGCAGTACTTC
>TRBD2|-|TRBV30|TRBJ2-4
CAWTSGTSGNRAKNIQYF
TGTGCCTGGACCTCGGGGACTAGCGGAAACAGAGCCAAAAACATTCAGTACTTC
>-|-|TRBV7-2|TRBJ1-5
CASSLSPFSNQPQHF
TGTGCCAGCAGCTTGAGTCCGTTTAGCAATCAGCCCCAGCATTTT
>-|-|TRBV29-1|TRBJ2-5
CSVDPGYETQYF
TGCAGCGTTGACCCAGGGTACGAGACCCAGTACTTC